The present entry profiles one T cell receptor beta chain with its context. The assay was immunoSEQ multiplex PCR, and TCRdb's table has in-frame clones only and misses some. The data contain about 89,000 clones, 70% to 85% of them singletons. This sample stems from a study of blood T cell repertoires in COVID-19. The germline gives CDR1 LNHNV, CDR2 YYDKDF (reference sequence). The trim removed 7 bases at V and 6 bases at J, leaving 18 bases unmatched. The CDR3 is made up of 18 amino acids. The source material was peripheral blood. The rearrangement joins TRBV15 to TRBJ1-5; 10 bases match TRBD1. The clonotype was recovered from a man in his sixties or seventies with acute or convalescent COVID-19. The CDR3 coding sequence is TGTGCCACCAACCTAGGGTACACCGGGACAGGGGTCCGTCAGCCCCAGCATTTT. It translates to CATNLGYTGTGVRQPQHF.